The next 7 T cell receptor beta chains were all read from a single sample in a study of cytotoxic CD8 clonotypes in ibrutinib-treated CLL. Data came from immunoSEQ multiplex PCR; TCRdb stores just in-frame clones and leaves some out. Among approximately 130,000 clones listed, under 90% were seen once. Specimen: PBMCs, collected after 24 months of ibrutinib treatment. All receptors derive from a human donor with chronic lymphocytic leukemia.

This rearrangement joins TRBV9 to TRBJ2-5, with 14 bases aligning to TRBD2. With V trimmed by 4 bases and J by 1 base, 3 bases remained unmatched. Germline lookup yields CDR1 SGDLS and CDR2 YYNGEE. The CDR3 runs 16 residues. CDR3 in amino acids: CASSPTSGGAQETQYF. The CDR3 coding sequence is TGTGCCAGCAGCCCGACTAGCGGGGGGGCCCAAGAGACCCAGTACTTC.

The rearrangement joins TRBV28 to TRBJ1-5, with unresolved D. Deletions cut 4 bases from V and 4 bases from J, with 8 bases between. The CDR3 runs 13 residues. Looked up from germline, CDR1 is MDHEN and CDR2 is SYDVKM. CDR3: CASSYLLNQPQHF. The CDR3 nucleotides are TGTGCCAGCAGTTATTTGCTTAATCAGCCCCAGCATTTT.

This chain links TRBV11-3 with TRBJ2-1; 7 nucleotides agree with TRBD1. Germline V gives CDR1 SGHNT, CDR2 YENEEA. The CDR3 spans 14 residues. The trim removed 1 base at V and 6 bases at J, leaving 3 bases unmatched. The CDR3 DNA sequence: TGTGCCAGCAGCTTAGGACAGGGATTCAATGAGCAGTTCTTC. This gives the protein CASSLGQGFNEQFF.

The chain joins TRBV30 to TRBJ2-7; 11 positions agree with TRBD1. The junction had 10 bases not matched to a gene; V was cut back by 2 bases and J by 7 bases. This CDR3 contains 15 residues. Germline V gene sequence: CDR1 GTSNPN, CDR2 SVGIG (reference sequence). As DNA, the CDR3 is TGTGCCTGGAGTCCCTCGGACAGGGGGCTTGGAGAGCAGTACTTC. Its translation is CAWSPSDRGLGEQYF.

The J gene is TRBJ2-5, the V gene TRBV11-2; possibly TRBD2 for D (6 bases). Germline loops: CDR1 SGHAT, CDR2 FQNNGV. This CDR3 comprises 15 residues. V gave up 5 bases and J gave up 1 base, with 14 bases separating them. The CDR3 DNA is TGTGCCAGCAGCGAAACGGGAGTCTTCCAAGAGACCCAGTACTTC. This translates into CASSETGVFQETQYF.

V usage is TRBV13 and J usage is TRBJ2-2; D gene unclear. The V and J ends lost 1 base and 5 bases respectively, with 5 bases between them. Germline CDR1 and CDR2: PRHDT and FYEKMQ (reference sequence). This CDR3 has 13 amino acids. The DNA for the CDR3 is TGTGCCAGCAGCTTAGTCGGTACCGGGGAGCTGTTTTTT. Amino acid sequence: CASSLVGTGELFF.

This sequence joins TRBV28 and TRBJ1-5, with D perhaps matching TRBD1 (6 bases). V lost 7 bases to trimming and J lost 0 bases, with 19 bases between them. This CDR3 spans 17 amino acids. Germline CDR1 MDHEN, CDR2 SYDVKM. The CDR3 loop is CASIPGGTPYSNQPQHF. CDR3 DNA: TGTGCCAGCATCCCCGGTGGGACACCTTATAGCAATCAGCCCCAGCATTTT.